This T cell receptor (beta chain) was sequenced during a study of T-cell memory formation after mild COVID-19. From the 5' RACE reads, TCRdb called clonotypes with MiXCR, one entry per CDR3 protein. Of about 620,000 distinct CDR3 sequences in the sample, under 20% were seen once. Findings and limits, study-wide: Later expanders leaned toward CD4+, whereas clones contracting from day 15 to 85 were balanced CD4/CD8.

After removal of 4 bases from V and 4 bases from J, the junction contained 6 bases not matched to a gene. CDR1 and CDR2 from the germline V gene are PRHDT and FYEKMQ (reference sequence). The CDR3 extends over 14 amino acids. With respect to this clonotype: Its target is unknown.

Sequencing used PBMCs or a T cell subset sorted from them (not recorded which). This chain links TRBV13 with TRBJ1-2; 7 bases match TRBD1. The clonotype originates from an adult woman who had mild COVID-19 (a few samples of this study predate the infection). Cell type and time point are not known. The CDR3 here is CASSSLEGAYGYTF. In nucleotides, the CDR3 is TGTGCCAGCAGCTCATTGGAGGGGGCCTATGGCTACACCTTC.